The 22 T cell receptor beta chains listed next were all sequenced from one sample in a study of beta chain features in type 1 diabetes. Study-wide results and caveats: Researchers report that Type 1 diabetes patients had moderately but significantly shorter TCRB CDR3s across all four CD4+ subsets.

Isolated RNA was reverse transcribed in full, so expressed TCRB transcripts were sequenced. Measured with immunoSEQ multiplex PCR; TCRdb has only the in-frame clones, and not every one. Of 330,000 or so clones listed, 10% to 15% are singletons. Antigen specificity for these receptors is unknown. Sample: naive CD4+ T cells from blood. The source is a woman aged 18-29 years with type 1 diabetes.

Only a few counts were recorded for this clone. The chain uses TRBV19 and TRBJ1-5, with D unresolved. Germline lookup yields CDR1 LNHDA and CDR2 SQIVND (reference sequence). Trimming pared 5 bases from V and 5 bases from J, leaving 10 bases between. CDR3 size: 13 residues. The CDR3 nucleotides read TGTGCCAGTAGTGGAGGCAGGTATCAGCCCCAGCATTTT. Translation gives CASSGGRYQPQHF.

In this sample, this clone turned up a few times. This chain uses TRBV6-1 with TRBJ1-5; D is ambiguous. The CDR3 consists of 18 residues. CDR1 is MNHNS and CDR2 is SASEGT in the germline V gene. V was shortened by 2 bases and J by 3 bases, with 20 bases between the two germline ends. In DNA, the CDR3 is TGTGCCAGCAGTGAAACCCCCGTGTTGAGGGCGTCCAATCAGCCCCAGCATTTT. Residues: CASSETPVLRASNQPQHF.

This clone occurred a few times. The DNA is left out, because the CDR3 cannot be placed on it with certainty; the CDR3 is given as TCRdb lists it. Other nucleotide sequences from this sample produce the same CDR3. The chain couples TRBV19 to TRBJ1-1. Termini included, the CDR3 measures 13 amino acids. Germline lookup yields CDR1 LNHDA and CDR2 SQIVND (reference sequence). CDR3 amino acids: CASTSGGNTEAFF.

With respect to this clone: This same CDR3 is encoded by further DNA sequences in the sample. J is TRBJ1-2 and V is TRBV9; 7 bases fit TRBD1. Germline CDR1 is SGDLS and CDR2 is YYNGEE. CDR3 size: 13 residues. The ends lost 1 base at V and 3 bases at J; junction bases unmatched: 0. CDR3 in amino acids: CASSVTGDYGYTF. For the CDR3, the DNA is TGTGCCAGCAGCGTAACAGGGGACTATGGCTACACCTTC.

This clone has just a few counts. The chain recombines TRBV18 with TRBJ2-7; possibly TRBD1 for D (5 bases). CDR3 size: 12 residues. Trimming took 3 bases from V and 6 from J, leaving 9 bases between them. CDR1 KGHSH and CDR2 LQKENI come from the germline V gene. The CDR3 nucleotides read TGTGCCAGCTCACCGGTAGGGGCCGAGCAGTACTTC. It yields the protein CASSPVGAEQYF.

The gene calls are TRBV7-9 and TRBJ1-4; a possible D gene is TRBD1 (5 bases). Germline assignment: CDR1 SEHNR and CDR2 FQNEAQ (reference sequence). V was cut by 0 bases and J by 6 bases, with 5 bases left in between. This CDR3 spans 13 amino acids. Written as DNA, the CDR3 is TGTGCCAGCAGCTTAGCCAGGGATGAAAAACTGTTTTTT. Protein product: CASSLARDEKLFF.

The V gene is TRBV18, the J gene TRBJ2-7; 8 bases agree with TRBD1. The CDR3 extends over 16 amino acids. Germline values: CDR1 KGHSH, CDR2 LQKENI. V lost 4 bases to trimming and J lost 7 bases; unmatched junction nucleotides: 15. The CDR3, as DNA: TGTGCCAGCTCACGGACAGGGCAATCACCTACGGGGGAGCAGTACTTC. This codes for CASSRTGQSPTGEQYF.

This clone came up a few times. CDR3 amino acids: CASSLRTNQPQHF. As DNA, the CDR3 is TGTGCCAGCAGCTTACGGACTAATCAGCCCCAGCATTTT. This chain links TRBV7-8 with TRBJ1-5; D unclear. The CDR3 spans 13 residues. Germline CDR1 SGHVS, CDR2 FQNEAQ. V was clipped by 2 bases and J by 4 bases, with 6 bases between them.

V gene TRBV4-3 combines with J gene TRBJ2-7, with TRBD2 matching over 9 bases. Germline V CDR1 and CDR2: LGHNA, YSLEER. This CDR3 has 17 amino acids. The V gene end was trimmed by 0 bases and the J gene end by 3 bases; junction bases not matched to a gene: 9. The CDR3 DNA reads TGCGCCAGCAGCCAAGAACTCAGCGGGAGGATGATCTACGAGCAGTACTTC. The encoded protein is CASSQELSGRMIYEQYF.

In nucleotides, the CDR3 is TGTGCCTGGAGTGTACAGGGGGGAGGTACTGAAGCTTTCTTT. Amino acid sequence: CAWSVQGGGTEAFF. The chain recombines TRBV30 with TRBJ1-1; 8 positions agree with TRBD1. The germline CDR1 and CDR2 sequences are GTSNPN and SVGIG (reference sequence). V lost 0 bases to trimming and J lost 5 bases; unmatched junction nucleotides: 5. This CDR3 is built from 14 residues.

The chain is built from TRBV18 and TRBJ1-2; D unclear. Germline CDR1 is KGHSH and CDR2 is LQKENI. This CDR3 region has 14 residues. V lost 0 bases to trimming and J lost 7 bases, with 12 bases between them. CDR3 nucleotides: TGTGCCAGCTCACCACCGTCGGCAGGTCGTGGCTACACCTTC. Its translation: CASSPPSAGRGYTF.

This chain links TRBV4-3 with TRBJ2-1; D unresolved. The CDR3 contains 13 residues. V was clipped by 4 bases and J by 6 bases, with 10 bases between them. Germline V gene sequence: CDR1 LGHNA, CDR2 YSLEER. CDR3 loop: CASSLLGANEQFF. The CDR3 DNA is TGCGCCAGCAGCCTATTGGGCGCCAATGAGCAGTTCTTC.

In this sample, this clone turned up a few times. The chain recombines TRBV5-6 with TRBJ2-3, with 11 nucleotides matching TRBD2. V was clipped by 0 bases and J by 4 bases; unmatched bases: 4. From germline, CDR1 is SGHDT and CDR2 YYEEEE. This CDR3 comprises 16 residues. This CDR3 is CASSLAVAGGPDTQYF. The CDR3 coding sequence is TGTGCCAGCAGCTTGGCGGTAGCGGGAGGGCCAGATACGCAGTATTTT.

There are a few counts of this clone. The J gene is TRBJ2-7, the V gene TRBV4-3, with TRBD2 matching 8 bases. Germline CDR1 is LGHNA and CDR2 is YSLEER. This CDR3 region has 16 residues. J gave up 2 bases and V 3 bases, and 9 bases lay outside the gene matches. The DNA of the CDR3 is TGCGCCAGCAGCCATATAAGCGGGGGCGTTACCTACGAGCAGTACTTC. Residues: CASSHISGGVTYEQYF.

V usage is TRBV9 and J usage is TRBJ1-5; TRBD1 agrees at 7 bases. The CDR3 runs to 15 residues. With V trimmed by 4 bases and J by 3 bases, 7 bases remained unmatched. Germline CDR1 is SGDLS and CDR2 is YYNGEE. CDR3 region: CASSSGQAFNQPQHF. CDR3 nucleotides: TGTGCCAGCAGCTCCGGACAGGCGTTCAATCAGCCCCAGCATTTT.

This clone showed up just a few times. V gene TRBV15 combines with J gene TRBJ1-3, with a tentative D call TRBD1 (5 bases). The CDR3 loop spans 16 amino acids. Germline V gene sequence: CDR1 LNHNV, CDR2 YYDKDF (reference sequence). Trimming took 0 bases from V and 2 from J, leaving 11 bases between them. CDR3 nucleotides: TGTGCCACCAGCAGAGATTCAGGGTTCGCTGGAAACACCATATATTTT. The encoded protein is CATSRDSGFAGNTIYF.

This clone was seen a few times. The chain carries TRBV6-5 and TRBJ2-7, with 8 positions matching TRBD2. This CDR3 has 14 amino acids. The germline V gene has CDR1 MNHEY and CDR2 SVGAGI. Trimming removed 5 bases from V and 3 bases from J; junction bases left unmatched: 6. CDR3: CASSRTAGDYEQYF. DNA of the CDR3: TGTGCCAGCAGTCGAACAGCGGGAGACTACGAGCAGTACTTC.

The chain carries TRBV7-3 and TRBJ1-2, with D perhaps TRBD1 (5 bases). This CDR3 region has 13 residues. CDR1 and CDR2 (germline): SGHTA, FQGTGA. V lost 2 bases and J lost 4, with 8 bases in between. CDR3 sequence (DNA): TGTGCCAGCAGCTTAGACAGTGCCTATGGCTACACCTTC. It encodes CASSLDSAYGYTF.

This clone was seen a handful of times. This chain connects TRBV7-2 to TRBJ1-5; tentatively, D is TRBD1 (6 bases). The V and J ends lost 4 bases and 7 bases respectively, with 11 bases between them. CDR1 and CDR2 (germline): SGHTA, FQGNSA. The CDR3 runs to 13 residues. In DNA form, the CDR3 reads TGTGCCAGCAGCTCACAGGGCTACCAGCCCCAGCATTTT. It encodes CASSSQGYQPQHF.

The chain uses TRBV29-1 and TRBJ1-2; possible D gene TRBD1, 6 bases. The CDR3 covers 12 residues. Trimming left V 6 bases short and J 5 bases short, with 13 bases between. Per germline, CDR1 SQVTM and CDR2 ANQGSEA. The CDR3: CSVGTLTYGYTF. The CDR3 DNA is TGCAGCGTGGGGACACTAACTTATGGCTACACCTTC.

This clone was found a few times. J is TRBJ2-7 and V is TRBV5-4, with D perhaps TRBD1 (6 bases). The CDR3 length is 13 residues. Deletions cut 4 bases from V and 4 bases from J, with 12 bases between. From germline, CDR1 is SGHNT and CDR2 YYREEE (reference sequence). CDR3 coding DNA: TGTGCCAGCAGCAGGACAGCTACTTACGAGCAGTACTTC. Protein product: CASSRTATYEQYF.

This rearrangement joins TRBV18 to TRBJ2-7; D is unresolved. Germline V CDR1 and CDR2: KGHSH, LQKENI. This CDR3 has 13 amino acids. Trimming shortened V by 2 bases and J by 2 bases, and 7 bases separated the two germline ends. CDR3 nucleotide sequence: TGTGCCAGCTCACCAGTGTCGGCCTACGAGCAGTACTTC. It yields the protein CASSPVSAYEQYF. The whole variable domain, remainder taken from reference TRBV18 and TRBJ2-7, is NAGVMQNPRHLVRRRGQEARLRCSPMKGHSHVYWYRQLPEEGLKFMVYLQKENIIDESGMPKERFSAEFPKEGPSILRIQQVVRGDSAAYFCASSPVSAYEQYFGPGTRLTVT.